One sample yielded the 21 T cell receptor beta chains listed below, sequenced in a study of T cell repertoires and Cas9 in healthy adults. Sequencing used immunoSEQ multiplex PCR; TCRdb keeps in-frame clones, though not all of them. The sample lists 13,000 to 15,000 clones; roughly 89% were seen once. The specimen sequenced was Tregs (CD4+, CD25+, CD127-, CD137-, CD154-) from PBMCs; culture status not recorded. All receptors come from a human donor in good health.

The V and J genes are TRBV11-2 and TRBJ2-7, with D possibly TRBD1 on 5 matching bases. CDR3 length: 15 amino acids. The germline CDR1 and CDR2 sequences are SGHAT and FQNNGV. V was clipped by 3 bases and J by 6 bases, with 18 bases between them. This chain's CDR3 is CASSFMVQGYVEQYF. Written as DNA, the CDR3 is TGTGCCAGCAGCTTCATGGTGCAGGGCTATGTCGAGCAGTACTTC.

The chain has TRBV7-9 and TRBJ1-6; D is perhaps TRBD1 (5 bases). The germline V gene encodes CDR1 SEHNR and CDR2 FQNEAQ (reference sequence). The CDR3 runs to 13 residues. Trimming cost V 6 bases and J 10 bases, with 13 bases left between them. The CDR3 nucleotides read TGTGCCAGCAGTCAGGGAATCGGGTCACCCCTCCACTTT. Translating it yields CASSQGIGSPLHF.

The chain employs TRBV7-2 and TRBJ1-2; no firm D call. V lost 4 bases and J 0 bases, leaving 15 bases between the germline ends. Germline lookup yields CDR1 SGHTA and CDR2 FQGNSA. The CDR3 runs to 16 residues. DNA of the CDR3: TGTGCCAGCAGCTCAATGGTGGGTCAGGCTAACTATGGCTACACCTTC. It yields the protein CASSSMVGQANYGYTF.

The DNA for the CDR3 is TGTGCCAGCAGTTACGATAATACAGGGGTAAATGGCTACACCTTC. Protein sequence: CASSYDNTGVNGYTF. This chain joins TRBV6-6 and TRBJ1-2; 7 bases match TRBD1. This CDR3 has 15 amino acids. With 2 bases clipped from V and 6 bases from J, the junction kept 9 bases outside the gene matches. Germline-derived CDR1 and CDR2 are MNHNY and SVGAGI (reference sequence).

The chain has TRBV11-2 and TRBJ2-3; the D gene is possibly TRBD1 (8 bases). There are 16 residues in the CDR3. CDR1 is SGHAT, CDR2 FQNNGV, per germline. V shed 5 bases and J shed 1 base, with 16 bases lying between them. CDR3 bases: TGTGCCAGCAGCCAAACAGGGGGGGGCGGCACAGATACGCAGTATTTT. This codes for CASSQTGGGGTDTQYF.

J is TRBJ2-1 and V is TRBV10-3; perhaps TRBD2 as D (6 bases). This CDR3 comprises 14 residues. The germline gives CDR1 ENHRY, CDR2 SYGVKD. Deletions cut 4 bases from V and 8 bases from J, with 15 bases between. For the CDR3, the DNA is TGTGCCATCAGTGGGGGGGTATCCGGCGATGAGCAGTTCTTC. Amino acid sequence: CAISGGVSGDEQFF.

V is TRBV7-2 and J is TRBJ2-6, with D hard to call. Per the germline V gene, CDR1 is SGHTA and CDR2 is FQGNSA. V shed 5 bases and J shed 2 bases, with 4 bases lying between them. The CDR3 extends over 13 amino acids. The CDR3 DNA reads TGTGCCAGCAGCGTGACTGGGGCCAACGTCCTGACTTTC. Encoded protein: CASSVTGANVLTF. The complete variable domain, with remaining parts taken from reference TRBV7-2 and TRBJ2-6, reads GAGVSQSPSNKVTEKGKDVELRCDPISGHTALYWYRQSLGQGLEFLIYFQGNSAPDKSGLPSDRFSAERTGGSVSTLTIQRTQQEDSAVYLCASSVTGANVLTFGAGSRLTVL.

V is TRBV7-8 and J is TRBJ1-5; no definite D call. CDR1 and CDR2 (germline): SGHVS, FQNEAQ. V shed 8 bases and J shed 0 bases, with 8 bases lying between them. CDR3 size: 13 residues. DNA for the CDR3: TGTGCCAGCGGTCATAATAGCAATCAGCCCCAGCATTTT. Protein sequence: CASGHNSNQPQHF. Full variable domain (rest looked up from reference TRBV7-8 and TRBJ1-5): GAGVSQSPRYKVAKRGQDVALRCDPISGHVSLFWYQQALGQGPEFLTYFQNEAQLDKSGLPSDRFFAERPEGSVSTLKIQRTQQEDSAVYLCASGHNSNQPQHFGDGTRLSIL.

The V call is TRBV5-5, the J call TRBJ1-5, with 10 bases fitting TRBD1. Trimming cost V 4 bases and J 6 bases; bases outside gene matches: 10. Germline V gives CDR1 SGHKS, CDR2 YYEKEE (reference sequence). This CDR3 is built from 16 residues. The CDR3 DNA reads TGTGCCAGCAGCGCCGGGACAGGGGATACCAGTCAGCCCCAGCATTTT. Amino acids: CASSAGTGDTSQPQHF.

This chain joins TRBV11-2 and TRBJ1-5; D gene ambiguous. The ends were cut back, 1 base at V and 4 bases at J, with 5 bases in the middle. The CDR3 runs 13 residues. CDR1 and CDR2 from the germline V gene are SGHAT and FQNNGV. The CDR3 protein is CASSLGRNQPQHF. The CDR3 DNA is TGTGCCAGCAGCTTAGGGAGGAATCAGCCCCAGCATTTT.

The V gene is TRBV5-4, the J gene TRBJ1-6; D may be TRBD1 (5 bases). Germline V lookup: CDR1 SGHNT, CDR2 YYREEE (reference sequence). V was clipped by 3 bases and J by 4 bases, with 14 bases between them. The CDR3 runs 16 residues. The CDR3 DNA reads as TGTGCCAGCAGCTCCGGGTTAGGGGATTATAATTCACCCCTCCACTTT. Amino acids: CASSSGLGDYNSPLHF. Full variable domain (rest looked up from reference TRBV5-4 and TRBJ1-6): ETGVTQSPTHLIKTRGQQVTLRCSSQSGHNTVSWYQQALGQGPQFIFQYYREEENGRGNFPPRFSGLQFPNYSSELNVNALELDDSALYLCASSSGLGDYNSPLHFGNGTRLTVT.

This sequence joins TRBV4-1 and TRBJ2-5; D may be TRBD1 (6 bases). The germline V gene has CDR1 MGHRA and CDR2 YSYEKL. The CDR3 is 18 residues long. V was shortened by 0 bases and J by 7 bases, with 24 bases between the two germline ends. The CDR3 loop reads CASSQDMGTGPSKRTQYF. Here the CDR3 DNA reads TGCGCCAGCAGCCAAGATATGGGTACAGGGCCCTCCAAGCGGACCCAGTACTTC.

The chain links TRBV11-3 to TRBJ2-5, with 8 bases matching TRBD1. J was trimmed by 3 bases and V by 3 bases; bases with no gene match: 0. This CDR3 has 13 amino acids. CDR1 is SGHNT, CDR2 YENEEA, per germline. The CDR3 DNA is TGTGCCAGCAGCTTGACAGGGGAAGAGACCCAGTACTTC. It codes for CASSLTGEETQYF.

V gene TRBV6-5 combines with J gene TRBJ1-1, with D perhaps TRBD1 (5 bases). Germline V lookup: CDR1 MNHEY, CDR2 SVGAGI. The CDR3 is made up of 14 amino acids. The V end lost 6 bases, the J end lost 4 bases, and 15 bases lay between the germline ends. CDR3 sequence reads: CASRNPGVRTEAFF. The CDR3 DNA is TGTGCCAGCAGGAACCCGGGGGTGCGCACTGAAGCTTTCTTT.

In regard to this clone: Other DNA sequences within the sample encode an identical CDR3. This rearrangement joins TRBV9 to TRBJ1-1; D unclear. The CDR3 is 13 amino acids. V lost 0 bases and J lost 5, with 8 bases in between. Germline V gene lookup returns CDR1 SGDLS and CDR2 YYNGEE. CDR3 nucleotide sequence: TGTGCCAGCAGCGTAGGGCCGGGGACTGAAGCTTTCTTT. It translates to CASSVGPGTEAFF.

The V and J genes are TRBV6-5 and TRBJ1-4; possibly TRBD1 for D (6 bases). The CDR3 spans 15 residues. The V gene lost 5 bases and the J gene lost 8 bases, with 18 bases spanning the gap. From germline, CDR1 is MNHEY and CDR2 SVGAGI. CDR3: CASSRGGTSWEKLFF. The CDR3 DNA reads TGTGCCAGCAGTCGAGGCGGGACATCGTGGGAAAAACTGTTTTTT.

The V gene is TRBV5-1, the J gene TRBJ1-1; no definite D call. V shed 0 bases and J shed 0 bases, with 9 bases lying between them. The CDR3 is made up of 15 amino acids. The germline CDR1 and CDR2 sequences are SGHRS and YFSETQ. In DNA form, the CDR3 reads TGCGCCAGCAGCTTGGTGACCGGTATGAACACTGAAGCTTTCTTT. Translated, it gives CASSLVTGMNTEAFF.

The chain is built from TRBV7-6 and TRBJ2-7, with TRBD1 as a possible D gene (6 bases). V lost 0 bases, J lost 3 bases, and 12 bases lay in between. CDR1 and CDR2 (germline): SGHVS, FNYEAQ. CDR3 length: 15 amino acids. The CDR3 region has the DNA TGTGCCAGCAGCTTAGCGTCGGCAGGGGTCTACGAGCAGTACTTC. Its translation is CASSLASAGVYEQYF. Supplemented by reference TRBV7-6 and TRBJ2-7, the full variable domain reads GAGVSQSPRYKVTKRGQDVALRCDPISGHVSLYWYRQALGQGPEFLTYFNYEAQQDKSGLPNDRFSAERPEGSISTLTIQRTEQRDSAMYRCASSLASAGVYEQYFGPGTRLTVT.

The V gene is TRBV7-8, the J gene TRBJ2-3; 7 nucleotides match TRBD2. Germline V gene sequence: CDR1 SGHVS, CDR2 FQNEAQ. The CDR3 runs to 17 residues. V was clipped by 1 base and J by 4 bases; unmatched bases: 11. The CDR3 DNA is TGTGCCAGCAGCTTAGTGGTTAAGCGGGGTTCGGCAGATACGCAGTATTTT. Protein product: CASSLVVKRGSADTQYF.

This chain's CDR3 is CASSPPRMGSTDTQYF. CDR3 nucleotides: TGTGCCAGCAGCCCGCCCAGGATGGGTAGCACAGATACGCAGTATTTT. The chain combines TRBV7-8 with TRBJ2-3; D gene uncertain. The CDR3 is made up of 16 amino acids. The V and J ends lost 5 bases and 0 bases respectively, with 15 bases between them. Germline assignment: CDR1 SGHVS and CDR2 FQNEAQ.

This clone was seen just once. An end of the junction differs from the germline gene, which may be a read error. CDR3: CVSKLTRGSNQPQHF. CDR3 bases: TGTGTCAGCAAATTAACGCGGGGAAGCAATCAGCCCCAGCATTTT. The chain employs TRBV6-1 and TRBJ1-5; D gene ambiguous. This CDR3 spans 15 amino acids. Germline values: CDR1 MNHNS, CDR2 SASEGT.